Listed below are T cell receptor beta chains from one sample, sequenced in a study of CD8 T cells in Susac syndrome. TCRdb used MiXCR to reprocess the immunoSEQ multiplex PCR reads, holding one entry per CDR3 protein. The table lists about 250,000 distinct CDR3 sequences, around 93% of them singletons. Specimen: CD4+ T cells from PBMCs. The receptors were sampled from a human donor with multiple sclerosis. Both conserved end residues are part of each CDR3. A D gene is named only where the DNA matches it firmly. Part of the rows lack a size; the others show once, few, many or a class for expanded clones.

size	J	D	V	DNA	CDR3
NA	TRBJ2-1	NA	TRBV28	TGTGCCAGCAGACCCCTGTCGGGGCGATACAATGAGCAGTTCTTC	CASRPLSGRYNEQFF
NA	TRBJ2-4	NA	TRBV4-1	TGCGCCAGCAGCCAAGAAGAACTCCGGGACTCGGCCCTCCTAGCCAAAAACATTCAGTACTTC	CASSQEELRDSALLAKNIQYF
NA	TRBJ2-7	NA	TRBV15	TGTGCCACCAGCAGAGATTTTATAGGGGACGAGCAGTACTTC	CATSRDFIGDEQYF
NA	TRBJ2-3	TRBD2	TRBV6-6	TGTGCCAGCACCCTTAGCGGGAGAGGCACAGATACGCAGTATTTT	CASTLSGRGTDTQYF
NA	TRBJ2-7	NA	TRBV6-5	TGTGCCAGCAGTTACTCGCCGCTCTACGAGCAGTACTTC	CASSYSPLYEQYF
NA	TRBJ1-3	NA	TRBV3-1	TGTGCCAGCAGCCAAGTCGGCGGGGTTTCTGAAAACACCATATATTTT	CASSQVGGVSENTIYF
NA	TRBJ2-5	TRBD1	TRBV20-1	TGCAGTGCCGAGCCAGGGGGCCAAGAGACCCAGTACTTC	CSAEPGGQETQYF
NA	TRBJ2-3	NA	TRBV7-2	TGTGCCAGCAGAAGAGGACTCTCCACAGATACGCAGTATTTT	CASRRGLSTDTQYF
NA	TRBJ1-6	NA	TRBV29-1	TGCAGCGTTAAAGTGTCTGACTATAATTCACCCCTCCACTTT	CSVKVSDYNSPLHF
NA	TRBJ1-1	NA	TRBV4-1	TGCGCCAGCAGCCAAGAGGGGATTCTAGCAGAGAACACTGAAGCTTTCTTT	CASSQEGILAENTEAFF
NA	TRBJ1-1	NA	TRBV7-9	TGTGCCAGCAGCGCCTGGACATCCCAGTCTCTTTTCTTT	CASSAWTSQSLFF
NA	TRBJ1-1	NA	TRBV6-5	TGTGCCAGCAGCCTGAGGGGGGCGGTCACTGAAGCTTTCTTT	CASSLRGAVTEAFF
NA	TRBJ2-1	NA	TRBV10-1	TGCGCCAGCAGTGAGTCTGGCGGCGGGATCGGTGAGCAGTTCTTC	CASSESGGGIGEQFF
NA	TRBJ2-3	NA	TRBV3-1	TGTGCCAGCAGCCAAGCCGGGGACCCGTTAGATACGCAGTATTTT	CASSQAGDPLDTQYF
NA	TRBJ2-2	TRBD2	TRBV3-1	TGTGCCAGCAGCCCCCGGGGGGGGGTGAACACCGGGGAGCTGTTTTTT	CASSPRGGVNTGELFF
NA	TRBJ2-3	NA	TRBV11-3	TGTGCCAGCAGCGCACGACTAGGGGGAGATACGCAGTATTTT	CASSARLGGDTQYF
NA	TRBJ2-5	NA	TRBV5-1	TGCGCCAGCAGCTTGGGGGCTCCCCAAGAGACCCAGTACTTC	CASSLGAPQETQYF
NA	TRBJ2-7	NA	TRBV2	TGTGCCAGCAGTGACCCCCGCGGGGAGCAGTACTTC	CASSDPRGEQYF
NA	TRBJ2-2	NA	TRBV7-3	TGTGCCAGCAGCCCCCCTTCGAACACCGGGGAGCTGTTTTTT	CASSPPSNTGELFF
NA	TRBJ2-2	NA	TRBV5-1	TGCGCCAGCAGCTCCGAATATTCCGGGGAGCTGTTTTTT	CASSSEYSGELFF
NA	TRBJ2-3	NA	TRBV6-6	TGTGCCAGCCTTCCTGCGGGTAGCACAGATACGCAGTATTTT	CASLPAGSTDTQYF
NA	TRBJ2-1	NA	TRBV20-1	TGCAGTACGGGACGAGACAATGAGCAGTTCTTC	CSTGRDNEQFF
NA	TRBJ1-3	TRBD1	TRBV5-6	TGTGCCAGCAGCTCATCCGGGACAGGGGGCGGCATATATTTT	CASSSSGTGGGIYF
NA	TRBJ1-4	NA	TRBV4-1	TGCGCCAGCAGCCCCAGAAGTGGGGAGGAAAAACTGTTTTTT	CASSPRSGEEKLFF
few	TRBJ2-4	NA	TRBV6-1	TGTGCCAGCAGACACATAGCCAAAAACATTCAGTACTTC	CASRHIAKNIQYF
NA	TRBJ2-7	TRBD1	TRBV12-3/TRBV12-4	TGTGCCAGCACCTCGGGACAGTACTACGAGCAGTACTTC	CASTSGQYYEQYF
NA	TRBJ2-3	TRBD1	TRBV5-1	TGCGCCAGCAGCATCCGACAGGGGGCAGATACGCAGTATTTT	CASSIRQGADTQYF
NA	TRBJ2-5	TRBD1	TRBV28	TGTGCCAGCAGTTCTGGGGACAGGCGAGAGACCCAGTACTTC	CASSSGDRRETQYF
few	TRBJ2-7	NA	TRBV2	TGTGCCAGCAGTGGCTACGAGCAGTACTTC	CASSGYEQYF
NA	TRBJ2-3	NA	TRBV20-1	TGCAGTGCCGGCAACACAGATACGCAGTATTTT	CSAGNTDTQYF
NA	TRBJ2-7	TRBD1	TRBV6-1	TGTGCCAGCAGTGGACAGGGCGGGTACTCCTACGAGCAGTACTTC	CASSGQGGYSYEQYF
NA	TRBJ2-3	TRBD1	TRBV29-1	TGCAGCGTTGACCCGGACAGGGATGGGGCAGATACGCAGTATTTT	CSVDPDRDGADTQYF
NA	TRBJ1-5	NA	TRBV30	TGTGCCTGGAGTGTGGGCCTGAGCAATCAGCCCCAGCATTTT	CAWSVGLSNQPQHF
NA	TRBJ1-1	NA	TRBV30	TGTGCCTGGAGGATCGGCAAAGAAGCTTTCTTT	CAWRIGKEAFF
NA	TRBJ1-2	NA	TRBV4-1	TGCGCCAGCAGCCACCTGTGGGGCTACACCTTC	CASSHLWGYTF